A selection of T cell receptor beta chains follows, all from one sample in a study of cytomegalovirus exposure and HLA in healthy donors. The protocol was immunoSEQ multiplex PCR, while the TCRdb copy is restricted to in-frame clones and leaves out a portion. This table holds 90,000 or so clones, 96% found once. The sequenced sample was PBMCs. Every receptor here comes from a man aged 18 to 35 in good health and CMV-seronegative. CDR3s include the opening cysteine and the closing phenylalanine or tryptophan. The D gene is left open where the match is weak. Size tells how often a clone was seen (once, few, many) or the class of an expanded clone, and some rows leave it out.

TRBV7-2	.	TRBJ2-7	15	.	TGTGCCAGCAGCTTAGCGGACTCGAGCAACTACGAGCAGTACTTC	CASSLADSSNYEQYF
TRBV7-9	once	TRBJ1-1	13	.	TGTGCCAGCAGCCCAGCGGGGGACACTGAAGCTTTCTTT	CASSPAGDTEAFF
TRBV18	.	TRBJ1-2	14	.	TGTGCCAGCTCACCATACCCAGAAAACTATGGCTACACCTTC	CASSPYPENYGYTF
TRBV4-3	.	TRBJ2-1	15	.	TGCGCCAGCAGCATCGAGGCGGGTTTCTACAATGAGCAGTTCTTC	CASSIEAGFYNEQFF
TRBV6-5	.	TRBJ1-1	14	.	TGTGCCAGCAGTTATGCACTCCTGAACACTGAAGCTTTCTTT	CASSYALLNTEAFF
TRBV7-9	.	TRBJ2-1	16	TRBD2	TGTGCCAGCAGCCCGAGTGGCGGGAGCTCCTACAATGAGCAGTTCTTC	CASSPSGGSSYNEQFF
TRBV29-1	.	TRBJ2-7	15	TRBD2	TGCAGCGTTGAAGATGGGGTAGCGGGAGGCTACGAGCAGTACTTC	CSVEDGVAGGYEQYF
TRBV6-5	.	TRBJ2-7	14	.	TGTGCCAGCAGTTACTCGAGAGGCGTATACGAGCAGTACTTC	CASSYSRGVYEQYF
TRBV7-9	.	TRBJ2-4	16	TRBD2	TGTGCCAGCAGCTCAGGACTAGCGGGAGCCAAAAACATTCAGTACTTC	CASSSGLAGAKNIQYF
TRBV5-5	.	TRBJ2-1	15	TRBD2	TGTGCCAGCAGAAAAACTAGCGGGAGGGCGGGTGAGCAGTTCTTC	CASRKTSGRAGEQFF
TRBV10-3	once	TRBJ1-2	13	.	TGTGCCATCAGGAACGGGACATCCTATGGCTACACCTTC	CAIRNGTSYGYTF
TRBV11-2	.	TRBJ2-7	14	.	TGTGCCAGCAGCCAGAGGGTGTTTCCCTACGAGCAGTACTTC	CASSQRVFPYEQYF
TRBV10-2	.	TRBJ1-5	15	.	TGCGCCAGCTCCCGGGGGGCGAGGAGCAATCAGCCCCAGCATTTT	CASSRGARSNQPQHF
TRBV7-2	.	TRBJ1-2	13	.	TGTGCCAGCAGCTTATCCGGGGTGAATGGCTACACCTTC	CASSLSGVNGYTF
TRBV19	.	TRBJ1-5	14	.	TGTGCCAGTTGCGGGGACCCTCGCAATCAGCCCCAGCATTTT	CASCGDPRNQPQHF
TRBV30	.	TRBJ2-3	14	TRBD2	TGTGCCCTAGTAGCGGGCGTGAGCACAGATACGCAGTATTTT	CALVAGVSTDTQYF
TRBV11-3	.	TRBJ2-1	17	.	TGTGCCAGCAGCTTAGAACAACTGACAAGCTCCTACAATGAGCAGTTCTTC	CASSLEQLTSSYNEQFF
TRBV18	.	TRBJ1-1	16	TRBD1	TGTGCCAGCTCACCAATTTCGGGACAGGGAAAAACTGAAGCTTTCTTT	CASSPISGQGKTEAFF
TRBV28	once	TRBJ1-4	16	.	TGTGCCAGCAGTTTCTTTGGCGGGGTCGGGGATGAAAAACTGTTTTTT	CASSFFGGVGDEKLFF
TRBV13	.	TRBJ2-1	18	.	TGTGCCAGCAGCCGAACTCCGAAACTAGGCAGGACTTACAATGAGCAGTTCTTC	CASSRTPKLGRTYNEQFF
TRBV7-8	.	TRBJ2-7	17	TRBD2	TGTGCCAGCAGCTTAAGGACTAGCGGGTATAACCCCTACGAGCAGTACTTC	CASSLRTSGYNPYEQYF
TRBV30	.	TRBJ1-1	12	TRBD1	TGTGCCTGGAGCGACAGGGGCACTGAAGCTTTCTTT	CAWSDRGTEAFF
TRBV28	.	TRBJ2-1	15	TRBD1	TGTGCCAGCAGTTTACCGACAGGGGGGTACAATGAGCAGTTCTTC	CASSLPTGGYNEQFF
TRBV6-5	once	TRBJ2-3	14	.	TGTGCCAGCAGATGGAGAGGAAGCACAGATACGCAGTATTTT	CASRWRGSTDTQYF
TRBV10-2	.	TRBJ2-1	16	.	TGCGCCAGCAGTGACCTTGGAAAAGGGGCATACAATGAGCAGTTCTTC	CASSDLGKGAYNEQFF
TRBV28	.	TRBJ1-5	14	TRBD1	TGTGCCAGCAGTTTGGCACAGGGGTATCAGCCCCAGCATTTT	CASSLAQGYQPQHF
TRBV9	once	TRBJ2-1	15	.	TGTGCCAGCAGCGTAGATGAGAGCTCCTACAATGAGCAGTTCTTC	CASSVDESSYNEQFF
TRBV28	.	TRBJ2-2	14	.	TGTGCCAGCAGTGGAGGACCGCTTACCGGGGAGCTGTTTTTT	CASSGGPLTGELFF
TRBV7-9	.	TRBJ2-7	12	.	TGTGCCAGCGGGAGATCTTGGTACGAGCAGTACTTC	CASGRSWYEQYF
TRBV7-8	.	TRBJ2-6	17	.	TGTGCCAGCAGCTTCTCCCCAGGGAACTCTGGGGCCAACGTCCTGACTTTC	CASSFSPGNSGANVLTF
TRBV4-1	.	TRBJ1-1	17	TRBD1	TGCGCCAGCAGCCAAAGATGGACAGGGGGTAGGAACACTGAAGCTTTCTTT	CASSQRWTGGRNTEAFF
TRBV27	.	TRBJ1-2	16	.	TGTGCCAGCAGTTTTGGCGGGCAGTTAGAACGATATGGCTACACCTTC	CASSFGGQLERYGYTF